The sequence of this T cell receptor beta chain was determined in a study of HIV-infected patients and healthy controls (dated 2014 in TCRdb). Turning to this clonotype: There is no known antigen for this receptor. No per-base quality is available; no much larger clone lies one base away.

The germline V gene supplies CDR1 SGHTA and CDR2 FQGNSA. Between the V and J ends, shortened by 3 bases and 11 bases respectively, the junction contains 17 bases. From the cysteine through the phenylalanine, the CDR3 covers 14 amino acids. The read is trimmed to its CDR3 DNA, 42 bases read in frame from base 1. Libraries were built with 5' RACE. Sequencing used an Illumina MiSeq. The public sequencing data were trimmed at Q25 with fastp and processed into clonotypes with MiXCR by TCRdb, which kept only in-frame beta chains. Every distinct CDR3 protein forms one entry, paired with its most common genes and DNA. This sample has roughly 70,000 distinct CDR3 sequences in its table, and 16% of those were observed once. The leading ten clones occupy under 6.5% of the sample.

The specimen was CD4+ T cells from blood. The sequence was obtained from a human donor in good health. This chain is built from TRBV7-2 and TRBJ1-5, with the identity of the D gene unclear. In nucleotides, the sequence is TGTGCCAGCAGCTTCTCGTTAGGTAGTGAGGCCCAGCATTTT. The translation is CASSFSLGSEAQHF. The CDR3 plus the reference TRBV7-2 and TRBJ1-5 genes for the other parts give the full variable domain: GAGVSQSPSNKVTEKGKDVELRCDPISGHTALYWYRQSLGQGLEFLIYFQGNSAPDKSGLPSDRFSAERTGGSVSTLTIQRTQQEDSAVYLCASSFSLGSEAQHFGDGTRLSIL.